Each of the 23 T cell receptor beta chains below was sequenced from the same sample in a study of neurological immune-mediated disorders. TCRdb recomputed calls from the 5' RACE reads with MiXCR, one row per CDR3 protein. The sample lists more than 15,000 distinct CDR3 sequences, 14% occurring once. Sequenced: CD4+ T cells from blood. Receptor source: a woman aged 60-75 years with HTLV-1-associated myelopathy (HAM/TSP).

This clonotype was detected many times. Written as DNA, the CDR3 is TGCAGTGCTAGAGGGGGACAGGTCGGCAATCAGCCCCAGCATTTT. Its translation: CSARGGQVGNQPQHF. The V gene is TRBV20-1, the J gene TRBJ1-5; 8 nucleotides line up with TRBD1. Losses at the gene ends were 1 base for V and 2 bases for J; bases not matched to a gene: 4. The CDR3 spans 15 residues. From germline, CDR1 is DFQATT and CDR2 SNEGSKA (reference sequence).

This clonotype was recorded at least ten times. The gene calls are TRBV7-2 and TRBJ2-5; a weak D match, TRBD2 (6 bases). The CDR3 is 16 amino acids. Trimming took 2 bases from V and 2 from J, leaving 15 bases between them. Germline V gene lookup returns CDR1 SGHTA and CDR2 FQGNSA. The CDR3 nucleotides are TGTGCCAGCAGCTTATGGATAGGAGGGCAGCAAGAGACCCAGTACTTC. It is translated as CASSLWIGGQQETQYF.

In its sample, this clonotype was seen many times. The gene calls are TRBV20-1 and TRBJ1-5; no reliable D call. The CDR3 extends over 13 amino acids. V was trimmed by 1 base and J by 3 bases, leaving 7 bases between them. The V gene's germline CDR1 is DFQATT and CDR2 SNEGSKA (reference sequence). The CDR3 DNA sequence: TGCAGTGCTAGAGTAGGAGACAATCAGCCCCAGCATTTT. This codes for CSARVGDNQPQHF.

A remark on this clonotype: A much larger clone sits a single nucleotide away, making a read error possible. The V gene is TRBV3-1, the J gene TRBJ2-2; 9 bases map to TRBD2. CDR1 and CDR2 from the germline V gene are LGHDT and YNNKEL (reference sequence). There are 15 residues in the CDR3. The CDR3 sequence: CVSSPLAGAIGELFF. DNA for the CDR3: TGTGTCAGCAGCCCCTTAGCGGGGGCGATCGGGGAGCTGTTTTTT.

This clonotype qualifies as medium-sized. This chain's CDR3 is CASSPGDTEAFF. Written as DNA, the CDR3 is TGTGCCAGCTCACCAGGGGACACTGAAGCTTTCTTT. This chain links TRBV18 with TRBJ1-1, with D hard to call. Germline V gene sequence: CDR1 KGHSH, CDR2 LQKENI. V was pared by 2 bases and J by 3 bases, with 4 bases between. The CDR3 loop spans 12 amino acids.

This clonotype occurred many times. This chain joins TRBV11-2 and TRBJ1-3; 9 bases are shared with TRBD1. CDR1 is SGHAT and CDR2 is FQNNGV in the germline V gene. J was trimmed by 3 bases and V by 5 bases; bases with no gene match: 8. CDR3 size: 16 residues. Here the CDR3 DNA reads TGTGCCAGCAGCCCTTACGTGGGACAGGGTGGAAACACCATATATTTT. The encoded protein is CASSPYVGQGGNTIYF. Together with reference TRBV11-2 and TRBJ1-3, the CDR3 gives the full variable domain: EAGVAQSPRYKIIEKRQSVAFWCNPISGHATLYWYQQILGQGPKLLIQFQNNGVVDDSQLPKDRFSAERLKGVDSTLKIQPAKLEDSAVYLCASSPYVGQGGNTIYFGEGSWLTVV.

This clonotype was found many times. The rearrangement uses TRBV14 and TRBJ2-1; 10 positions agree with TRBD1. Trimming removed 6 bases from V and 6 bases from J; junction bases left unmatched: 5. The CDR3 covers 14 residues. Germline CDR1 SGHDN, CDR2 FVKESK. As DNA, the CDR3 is TGTGCCAGCAGTCGACAGGGGGCGGGCAATGAGCAGTTCTTC. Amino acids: CASSRQGAGNEQFF.

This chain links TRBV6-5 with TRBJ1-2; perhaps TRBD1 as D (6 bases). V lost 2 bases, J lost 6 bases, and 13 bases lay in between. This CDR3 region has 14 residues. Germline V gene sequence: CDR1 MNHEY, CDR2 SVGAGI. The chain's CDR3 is CASSYMGGGHGYTF. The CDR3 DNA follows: TGTGCCAGCAGTTACATGGGGGGGGGGCATGGCTACACCTTC.

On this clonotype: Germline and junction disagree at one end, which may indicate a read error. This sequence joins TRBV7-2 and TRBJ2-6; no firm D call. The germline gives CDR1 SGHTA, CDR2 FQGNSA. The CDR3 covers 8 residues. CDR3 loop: CASSLVVF. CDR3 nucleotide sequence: TGTGCCAGCAGCTTAGTTGTTTTC.

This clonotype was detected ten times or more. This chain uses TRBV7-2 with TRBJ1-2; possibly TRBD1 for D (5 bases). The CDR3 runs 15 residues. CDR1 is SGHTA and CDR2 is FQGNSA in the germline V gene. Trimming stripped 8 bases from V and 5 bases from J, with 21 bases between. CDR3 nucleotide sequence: TGTGCCAGCTCCTTCAACGGGGGGAAGGGATATGGCTACACCTTC. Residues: CASSFNGGKGYGYTF.

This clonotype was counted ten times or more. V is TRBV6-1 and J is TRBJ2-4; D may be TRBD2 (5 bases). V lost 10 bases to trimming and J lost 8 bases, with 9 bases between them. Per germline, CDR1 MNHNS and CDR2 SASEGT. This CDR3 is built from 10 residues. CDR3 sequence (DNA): TGTGCCACCGGGGTCGACATTCAGTACTTC. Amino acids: CATGVDIQYF.

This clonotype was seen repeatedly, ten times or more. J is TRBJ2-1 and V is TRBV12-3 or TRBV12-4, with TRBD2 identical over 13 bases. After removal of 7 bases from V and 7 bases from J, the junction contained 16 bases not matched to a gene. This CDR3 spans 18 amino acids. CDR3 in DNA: TGTGCCAGCAATGCCTCCCCGGGACTAGCGGGGAAAGGGAATGAGCAGTTCTTC. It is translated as CASNASPGLAGKGNEQFF.

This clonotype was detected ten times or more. The CDR3 DNA reads as TGCGCCAGCAGCTTGGTGGCAGGAGGCGGCCATGGCTACACCTTC. Protein: CASSLVAGGGHGYTF. The chain couples TRBV5-1 to TRBJ1-2; D is uncertain. CDR3 length equals 15 residues. With 0 bases removed from V and 6 bases from J, the gap between germline ends came to 15 bases. Looked up from germline, CDR1 is SGHRS and CDR2 is YFSETQ.

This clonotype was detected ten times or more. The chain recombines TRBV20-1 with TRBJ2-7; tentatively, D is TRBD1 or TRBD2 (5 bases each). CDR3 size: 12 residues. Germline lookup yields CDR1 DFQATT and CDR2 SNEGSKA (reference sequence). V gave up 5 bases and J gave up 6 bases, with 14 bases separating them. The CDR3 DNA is TGCAGTGCTGGACGCCGGGGCATCGAGCAGTACTTC. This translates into CSAGRRGIEQYF.

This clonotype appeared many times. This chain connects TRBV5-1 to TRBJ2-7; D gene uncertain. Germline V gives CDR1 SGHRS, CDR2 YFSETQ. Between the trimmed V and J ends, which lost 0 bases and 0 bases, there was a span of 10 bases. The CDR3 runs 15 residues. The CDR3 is CASSLGGGSSYEQYF. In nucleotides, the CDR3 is TGCGCCAGCAGCTTGGGAGGCGGTAGCTCCTACGAGCAGTACTTC.

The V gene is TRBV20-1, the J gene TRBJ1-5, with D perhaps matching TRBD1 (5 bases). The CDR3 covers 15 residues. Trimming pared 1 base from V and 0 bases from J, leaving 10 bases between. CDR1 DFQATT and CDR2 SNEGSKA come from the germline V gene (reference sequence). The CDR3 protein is CSARAGGDSNQPQHF. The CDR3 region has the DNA TGCAGTGCTAGAGCGGGGGGGGATAGCAATCAGCCCCAGCATTTT.

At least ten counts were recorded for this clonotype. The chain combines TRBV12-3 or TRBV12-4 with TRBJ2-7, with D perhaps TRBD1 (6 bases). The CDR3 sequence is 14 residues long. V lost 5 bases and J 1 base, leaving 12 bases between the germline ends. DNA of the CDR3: TGTGCCAGCAGTCCTCAACAGGGTTCCTACGAGCAGTACTTC. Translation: CASSPQQGSYEQYF.

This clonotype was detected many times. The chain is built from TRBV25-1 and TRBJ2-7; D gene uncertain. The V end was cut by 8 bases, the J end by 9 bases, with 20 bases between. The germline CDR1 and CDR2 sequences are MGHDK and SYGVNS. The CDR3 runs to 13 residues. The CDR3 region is CASRAIQAPLQYF. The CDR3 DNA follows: TGTGCCAGCCGTGCAATTCAAGCACCTCTGCAGTACTTC.

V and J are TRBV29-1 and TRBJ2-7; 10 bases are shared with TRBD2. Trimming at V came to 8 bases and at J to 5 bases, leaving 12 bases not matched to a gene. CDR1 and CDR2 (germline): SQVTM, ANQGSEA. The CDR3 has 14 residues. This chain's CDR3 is CSTQKREGRNEQYF. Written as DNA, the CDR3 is TGCAGCACGCAGAAGCGGGAGGGACGCAACGAGCAGTACTTC.

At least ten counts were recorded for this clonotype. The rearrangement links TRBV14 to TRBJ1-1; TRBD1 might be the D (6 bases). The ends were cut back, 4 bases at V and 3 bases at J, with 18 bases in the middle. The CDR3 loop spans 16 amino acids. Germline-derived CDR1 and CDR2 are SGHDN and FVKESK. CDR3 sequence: CASSLRSGVADTEAFF. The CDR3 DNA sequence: TGTGCCAGCAGCCTCAGATCAGGGGTTGCGGACACTGAAGCTTTCTTT.

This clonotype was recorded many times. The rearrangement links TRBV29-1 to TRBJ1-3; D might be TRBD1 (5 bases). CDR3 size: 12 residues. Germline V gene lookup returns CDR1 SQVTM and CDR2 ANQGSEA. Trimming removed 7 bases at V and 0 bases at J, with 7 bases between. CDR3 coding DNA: TGCAGCGCACAGGCCTCTGGAAACACCATATATTTT. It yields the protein CSAQASGNTIYF.

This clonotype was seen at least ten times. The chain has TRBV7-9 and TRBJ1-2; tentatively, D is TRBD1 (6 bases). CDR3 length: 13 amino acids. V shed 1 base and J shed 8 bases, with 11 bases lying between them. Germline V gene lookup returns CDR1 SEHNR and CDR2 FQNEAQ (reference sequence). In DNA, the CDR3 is TGTGCCAGCAGCTTAGAACAGGGACTCGGCTACACCTTC. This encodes CASSLEQGLGYTF.

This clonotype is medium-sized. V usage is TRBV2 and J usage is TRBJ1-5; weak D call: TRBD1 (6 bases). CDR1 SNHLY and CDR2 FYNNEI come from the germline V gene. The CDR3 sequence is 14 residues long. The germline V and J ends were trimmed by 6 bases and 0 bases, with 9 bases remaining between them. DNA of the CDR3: TGTGCCAGCAGGGAGGGGGTTAGCAATCAGCCCCAGCATTTT. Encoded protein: CASREGVSNQPQHF.